This record looks at one T cell receptor beta chain sequence and its context. Its target is not known. The study left out patients who had uncontrolled infection, other autoimmune disease, pregnancy or lactation. The sample comes from a study of T cells in Graves' hyperthyroidism and ophthalmopathy. Study findings and constraints: Clonotypes that were expanded in thyroid above 0.001 mostly appeared in blood too. By a 13 V-J model, ophthalmopathy was set apart from stable hyperthyroidism.

Germline V gene data show CDR1 as SNHLY and CDR2 as FYNNEI. This CDR3 region has 13 residues. Trimming left V 8 bases short and J 3 bases short, with 13 bases between. There were TCR beta CDR3 regions amplified from RNA transcripts. The HTBI primer set was used in a first-round RT-PCR of the TCR CDR3. TCRdb reprocessed the multiplex PCR reads via MiXCR and lists one record per CDR3 protein. Altogether around 600,000 distinct CDR3 sequences are present, approximately 15% being singletons, with the ten largest covering roughly 3%. The sample taken for sequencing was blood. The TCR comes from a woman between 35 and 50 years old with Graves' ophthalmopathy. The chain couples TRBV2 to TRBJ1-1; D perhaps matches TRBD1 (6 bases). CDR3 sequence (DNA): TGTGCCAGCTCCCGGGACACCTACACTGAAGCTTTCTTT. Translated, it gives CASSRDTYTEAFF.